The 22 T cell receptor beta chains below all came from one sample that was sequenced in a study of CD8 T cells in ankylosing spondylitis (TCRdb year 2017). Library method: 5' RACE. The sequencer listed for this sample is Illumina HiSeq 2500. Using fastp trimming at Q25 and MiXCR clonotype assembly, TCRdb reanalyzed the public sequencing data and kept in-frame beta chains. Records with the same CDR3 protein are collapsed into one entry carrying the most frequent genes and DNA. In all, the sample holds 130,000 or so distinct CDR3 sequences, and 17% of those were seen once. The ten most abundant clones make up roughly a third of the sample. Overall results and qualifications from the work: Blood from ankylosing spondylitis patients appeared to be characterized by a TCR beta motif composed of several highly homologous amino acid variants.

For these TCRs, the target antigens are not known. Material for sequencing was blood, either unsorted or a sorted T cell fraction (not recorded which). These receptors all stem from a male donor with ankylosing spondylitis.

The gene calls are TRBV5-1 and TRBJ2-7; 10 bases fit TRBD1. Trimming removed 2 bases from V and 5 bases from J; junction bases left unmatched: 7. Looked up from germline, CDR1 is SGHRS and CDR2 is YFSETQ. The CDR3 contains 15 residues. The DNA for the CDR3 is TGCGCCAGCAGCTTATATTTGGGGACAGGGGACGAGCAGTACTTC. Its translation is CASSLYLGTGDEQYF.

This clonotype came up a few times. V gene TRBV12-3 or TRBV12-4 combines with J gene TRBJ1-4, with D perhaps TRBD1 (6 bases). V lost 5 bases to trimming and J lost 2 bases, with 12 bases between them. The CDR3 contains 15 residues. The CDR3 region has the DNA TGTGCCAGCAGTCCCACAGGGTTCACTAATGAAAAACTGTTTTTT. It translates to CASSPTGFTNEKLFF.

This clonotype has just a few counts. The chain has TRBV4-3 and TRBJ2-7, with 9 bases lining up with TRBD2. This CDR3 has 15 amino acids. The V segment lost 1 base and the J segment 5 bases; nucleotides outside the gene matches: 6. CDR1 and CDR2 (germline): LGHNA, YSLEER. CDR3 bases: TGCGCCAGCAGCCAAGGGCGTAGCGGGAGAGACGAGCAGTACTTC. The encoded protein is CASSQGRSGRDEQYF.

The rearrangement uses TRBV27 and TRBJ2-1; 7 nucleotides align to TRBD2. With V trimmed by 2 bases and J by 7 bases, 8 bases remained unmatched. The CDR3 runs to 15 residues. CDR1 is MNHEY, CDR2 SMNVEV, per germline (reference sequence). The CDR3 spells CASSLGGRANNEQFF. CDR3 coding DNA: TGTGCCAGCAGTTTAGGGGGGAGGGCCAATAATGAGCAGTTCTTC.

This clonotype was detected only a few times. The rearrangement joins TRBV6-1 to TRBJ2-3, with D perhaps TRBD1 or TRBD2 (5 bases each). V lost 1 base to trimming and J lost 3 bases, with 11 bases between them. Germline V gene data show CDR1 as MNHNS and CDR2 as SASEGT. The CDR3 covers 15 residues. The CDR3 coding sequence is TGTGCCAGCAGTGAAGTGGGGGAAGAGACAGATACGCAGTATTTT. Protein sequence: CASSEVGEETDTQYF.

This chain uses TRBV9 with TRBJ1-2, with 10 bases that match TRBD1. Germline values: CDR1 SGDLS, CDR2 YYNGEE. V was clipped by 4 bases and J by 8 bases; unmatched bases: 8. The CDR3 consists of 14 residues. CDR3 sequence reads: CASSTEGQGNGYTF. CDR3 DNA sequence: TGTGCCAGCAGCACCGAGGGACAGGGGAACGGCTACACCTTC.

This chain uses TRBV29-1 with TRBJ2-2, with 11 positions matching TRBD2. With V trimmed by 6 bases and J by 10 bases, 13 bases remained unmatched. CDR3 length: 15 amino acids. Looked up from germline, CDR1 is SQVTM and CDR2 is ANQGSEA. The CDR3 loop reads CSVRTSGLGPAELFF. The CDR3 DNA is TGCAGCGTCCGGACTAGCGGGTTAGGACCCGCGGAGCTGTTTTTT.

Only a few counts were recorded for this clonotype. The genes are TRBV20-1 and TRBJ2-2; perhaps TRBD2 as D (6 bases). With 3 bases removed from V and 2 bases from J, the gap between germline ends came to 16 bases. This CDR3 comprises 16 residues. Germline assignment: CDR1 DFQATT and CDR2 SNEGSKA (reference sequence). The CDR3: CSARGPSGRNTGELFF. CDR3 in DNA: TGCAGTGCTAGGGGCCCGAGCGGGCGAAACACCGGGGAGCTGTTTTTT.

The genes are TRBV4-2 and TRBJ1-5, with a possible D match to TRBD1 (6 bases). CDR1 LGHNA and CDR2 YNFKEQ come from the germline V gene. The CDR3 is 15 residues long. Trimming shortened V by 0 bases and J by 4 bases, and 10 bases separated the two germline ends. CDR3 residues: CASSQEGRGNQPQHF. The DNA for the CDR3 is TGTGCCAGCAGCCAAGAAGGCAGGGGAAATCAGCCCCAGCATTTT.

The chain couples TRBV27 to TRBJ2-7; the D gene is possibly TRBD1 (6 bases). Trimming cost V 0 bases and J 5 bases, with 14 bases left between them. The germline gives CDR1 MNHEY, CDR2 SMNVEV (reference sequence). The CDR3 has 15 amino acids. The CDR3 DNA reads TGTGCCAGCAGTTTATCATCAGGGGAGACTCACGAGCAGTACTTC. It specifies CASSLSSGETHEQYF.

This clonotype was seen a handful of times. The CDR3 DNA reads TGTGCCAGTAGTTTTGCCGGGAGCTCCTACGAGCAGTACTTC. Amino acids: CASSFAGSSYEQYF. The chain carries TRBV19 and TRBJ2-7, with D possibly matching TRBD2 (6 bases). V was shortened by 5 bases and J by 0 bases, with 11 bases between the two germline ends. CDR1 and CDR2 from the germline V gene are LNHDA and SQIVND (reference sequence). The CDR3 runs 14 residues.

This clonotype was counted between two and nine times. In nucleotides, the CDR3 is TGTGCCAGCAGCCGATCAGGGTCGGGGTTCACCGGGGAGCTGTTTTTT. Translating it yields CASSRSGSGFTGELFF. This chain connects TRBV5-5 to TRBJ2-2, with D perhaps assigned TRBD1 or TRBD2 (5 bases each). Germline CDR1 SGHKS, CDR2 YYEKEE (reference sequence). V lost 4 bases and J 4 bases, leaving 17 bases between the germline ends. The CDR3 runs 16 residues.

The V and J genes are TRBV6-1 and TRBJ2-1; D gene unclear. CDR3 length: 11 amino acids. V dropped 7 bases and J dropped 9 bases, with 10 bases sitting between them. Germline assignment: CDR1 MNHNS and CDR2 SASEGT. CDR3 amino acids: CASIRPVEQFF. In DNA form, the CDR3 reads TGTGCCAGCATTCGACCGGTTGAGCAGTTCTTC.

The CDR3 is CASRATDTQYF. The CDR3 DNA sequence: TGCGCCAGCAGGGCCACAGATACGCAGTATTTT. The chain joins TRBV5-1 to TRBJ2-3; D call uncertain. The length of the CDR3 is 11 residues. Germline V gene data show CDR1 as SGHRS and CDR2 as YFSETQ. The V gene lost 5 bases and the J gene lost 2 bases, with 3 bases spanning the gap.

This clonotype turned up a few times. Here the CDR3 DNA reads TGTGCCAGCAGTTTCGCTTCTGAAGCTTTCTTT. Its translation: CASSFASEAFF. This chain joins TRBV12-3 or TRBV12-4 and TRBJ1-1; D is undetermined. This CDR3 comprises 11 residues. Deletions cut 3 bases from V and 6 bases from J, with 5 bases between.

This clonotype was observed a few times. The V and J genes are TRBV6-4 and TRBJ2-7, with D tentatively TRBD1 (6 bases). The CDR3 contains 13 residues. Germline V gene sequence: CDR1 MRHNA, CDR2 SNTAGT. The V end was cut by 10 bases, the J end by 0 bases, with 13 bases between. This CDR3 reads CANMTGPSYEQYF. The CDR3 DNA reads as TGTGCCAACATGACAGGCCCCTCCTACGAGCAGTACTTC.

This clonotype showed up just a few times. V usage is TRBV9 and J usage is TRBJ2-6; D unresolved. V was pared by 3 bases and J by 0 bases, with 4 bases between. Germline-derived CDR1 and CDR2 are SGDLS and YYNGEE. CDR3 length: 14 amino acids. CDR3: CASSDHSGANVLTF. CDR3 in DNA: TGTGCCAGCAGCGACCACTCTGGGGCCAACGTCCTGACTTTC. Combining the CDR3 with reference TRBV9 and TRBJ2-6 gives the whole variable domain DSGVTQTPKHLITATGQRVTLRCSPRSGDLSVYWYQQSLDQGLQFLIQYYNGEERAKGNILERFSAQQFPDLHSELNLSSLELGDSALYFCASSDHSGANVLTFGAGSRLTVL.

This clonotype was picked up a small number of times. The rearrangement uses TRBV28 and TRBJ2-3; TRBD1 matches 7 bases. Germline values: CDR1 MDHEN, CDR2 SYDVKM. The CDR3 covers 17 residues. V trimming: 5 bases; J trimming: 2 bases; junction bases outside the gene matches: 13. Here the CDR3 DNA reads TGTGCCAGCAGTGACCCCGACAGGGTAATGGCCACAGATACGCAGTATTTT. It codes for CASSDPDRVMATDTQYF.

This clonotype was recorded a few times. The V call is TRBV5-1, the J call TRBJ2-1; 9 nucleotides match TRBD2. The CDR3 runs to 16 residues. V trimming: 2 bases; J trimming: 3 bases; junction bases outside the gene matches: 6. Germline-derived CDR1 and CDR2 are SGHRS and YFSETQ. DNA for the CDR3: TGCGCCAGCAGCTTAACCCGACTAGCGGACTACAATGAGCAGTTCTTC. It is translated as CASSLTRLADYNEQFF.

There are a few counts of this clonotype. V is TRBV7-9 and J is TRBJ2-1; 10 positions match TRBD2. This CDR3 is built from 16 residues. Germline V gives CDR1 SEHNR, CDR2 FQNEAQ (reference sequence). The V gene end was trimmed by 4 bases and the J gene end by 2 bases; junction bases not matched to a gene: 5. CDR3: CASSSSGRGPYNEQFF. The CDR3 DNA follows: TGTGCCAGCAGCTCAAGCGGGAGGGGGCCCTACAATGAGCAGTTCTTC.

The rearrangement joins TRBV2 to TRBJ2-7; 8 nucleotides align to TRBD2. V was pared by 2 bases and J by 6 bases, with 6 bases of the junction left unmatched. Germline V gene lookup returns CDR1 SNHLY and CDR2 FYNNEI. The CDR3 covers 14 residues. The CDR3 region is CASSEFSGEVEQYF. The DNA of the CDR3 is TGTGCCAGCAGTGAATTTAGCGGGGAAGTCGAGCAGTACTTC.

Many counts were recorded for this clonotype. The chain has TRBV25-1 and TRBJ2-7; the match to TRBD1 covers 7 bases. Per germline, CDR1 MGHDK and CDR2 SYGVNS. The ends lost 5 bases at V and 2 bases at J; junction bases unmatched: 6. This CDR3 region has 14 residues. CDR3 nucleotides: TGTGCCAGCAGTAGGACAGGAGATCCCTACGAGCAGTACTTC. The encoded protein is CASSRTGDPYEQYF.